The rows below give T cell receptor beta chains drawn from one sample of a study of shared clonotypes between healthy human individuals. Method: immunoSEQ multiplex PCR; TCRdb's copy keeps in-frame clones and lacks some. The table records roughly 1,000,000 clones, about four fifths of them present only once. Material for sequencing was memory CD4+ T cells from PBMCs. These receptors came from a man between 18 and 29 years old in good health. Some clones in this sample may be carry-over from other donors' samples. CDR3s include the opening cysteine and the closing phenylalanine or tryptophan. Fields, in order: CDR3 protein, CDR3 DNA, clone size, D gene, V gene, J gene. A D gene is named only where the DNA matches it firmly. For some rows the clone size is stated as once, few or many, or as a class when expanded; others skip it.

CDR3aa: CASSQGQGASRNTEAFF; CDR3nt: TGTGCCAGCTCACAGGGACAGGGGGCATCCAGGAACACTGAAGCTTTCTTT; abundance: .; d_gene: TRBD1; v_gene: TRBV18; j_gene: TRBJ1-1
CDR3aa: CASSQVTGGQPQHF; CDR3nt: TGTGCCAGCAGCCAAGTCACGGGAGGACAGCCCCAGCATTTT; abundance: .; d_gene: .; v_gene: TRBV4-2; j_gene: TRBJ1-5
CDR3aa: CASSDGQGWQETQYF; CDR3nt: TGCGCCAGCAGTGATGGGCAGGGGTGGCAAGAGACCCAGTACTTC; abundance: .; d_gene: .; v_gene: TRBV10-1; j_gene: TRBJ2-5
CDR3aa: CASSFMGLGFNEQFF; CDR3nt: TGTGCCAGCAGCTTTATGGGACTAGGTTTTAATGAGCAGTTCTTC; abundance: .; d_gene: TRBD2; v_gene: TRBV11-2; j_gene: TRBJ2-1
CDR3aa: CASNRGLAADTQYF; CDR3nt: TGTGCCAGCAACCGAGGACTCGCGGCAGATACGCAGTATTTT; abundance: .; d_gene: .; v_gene: TRBV28; j_gene: TRBJ2-3
CDR3aa: CASSLSGRQFF; CDR3nt: TGTGCCAGCAGTTTAAGCGGGAGGCAGTTCTTC; abundance: .; d_gene: TRBD2; v_gene: TRBV28; j_gene: TRBJ2-1
CDR3aa: CASSLGGRGNTEAFF; CDR3nt: TGCGCCAGCAGCTTGGGGGGGCGCGGGAACACTGAAGCTTTCTTT; abundance: once; d_gene: .; v_gene: TRBV5-1; j_gene: TRBJ1-1
CDR3aa: CASSPGLAGGKNEQYF; CDR3nt: TGTGCCAGCAGCCCCGGACTAGCGGGAGGGAAAAACGAGCAGTACTTC; abundance: .; d_gene: TRBD2; v_gene: TRBV9; j_gene: TRBJ2-7
CDR3aa: CASSPDRGPEQFF; CDR3nt: TGTGCCAGTAGTCCAGACCGGGGCCCTGAGCAGTTCTTC; abundance: .; d_gene: .; v_gene: TRBV19; j_gene: TRBJ2-1
CDR3aa: CASSPTGIAGFQETQYF; CDR3nt: TGTGCCAGCAGCCCGACCGGAATAGCGGGTTTCCAAGAGACCCAGTACTTC; abundance: .; d_gene: TRBD2; v_gene: TRBV7-8; j_gene: TRBJ2-5
CDR3aa: CASSDRVPGNTIYF; CDR3nt: TGTGCCAGCAGTGACAGGGTACCCGGAAACACCATATATTTT; abundance: .; d_gene: .; v_gene: TRBV2; j_gene: TRBJ1-3
CDR3aa: CASSELATRNEQFF; CDR3nt: TGCGCCAGCAGTGAACTAGCGACGAGGAATGAGCAGTTCTTC; abundance: .; d_gene: TRBD2; v_gene: TRBV10-1; j_gene: TRBJ2-1
CDR3aa: CASSERRTNEKLFF; CDR3nt: TGTGCCAGCAGTGAACGGAGAACTAATGAAAAACTGTTTTTT; abundance: .; d_gene: .; v_gene: TRBV2; j_gene: TRBJ1-4
CDR3aa: CASRASGLNQETQYF; CDR3nt: TGTGCCAGCAGGGCCTCGGGACTAAACCAAGAGACCCAGTACTTC; abundance: few; d_gene: TRBD2; v_gene: TRBV5-5; j_gene: TRBJ2-5
CDR3aa: CASSLGSGQPYEQYF; CDR3nt: TGTGCCAGCAGCTTAGGTTCGGGGCAGCCCTACGAGCAGTACTTC; abundance: few; d_gene: .; v_gene: TRBV7-2; j_gene: TRBJ2-7
CDR3aa: CASSPLGRPETQYF; CDR3nt: TGTGCCAGCAGCCCCCTCGGAAGACCAGAGACCCAGTACTTC; abundance: .; d_gene: .; v_gene: TRBV11-1; j_gene: TRBJ2-5
CDR3aa: CSALLGEQFF; CDR3nt: TGCAGTGCTTTGCTTGGGGAGCAGTTCTTC; abundance: once; d_gene: .; v_gene: TRBV20-1; j_gene: TRBJ2-1
CDR3aa: CASSLAGGRALGQFF; CDR3nt: TGTGCCAGCAGCTTAGCAGGCGGGAGGGCGCTAGGGCAGTTCTTC; abundance: .; d_gene: TRBD2; v_gene: TRBV7-2; j_gene: TRBJ2-1
CDR3aa: CASSTIGPDGHF; CDR3nt: TGTGCCAGCAGCACCATTGGGCCCGATGGGCATTTT; abundance: .; d_gene: .; v_gene: TRBV28; j_gene: TRBJ1-5
CDR3aa: CASSFFNAETQYF; CDR3nt: TGTGCCAGCAGCTTCTTTAACGCAGAGACCCAGTACTTC; abundance: .; d_gene: .; v_gene: TRBV7-9; j_gene: TRBJ2-5
CDR3aa: CASSPESGAGEQYF; CDR3nt: TGTGCCAGCTCACCGGAATCGGGGGCGGGCGAGCAGTACTTC; abundance: .; d_gene: .; v_gene: TRBV18; j_gene: TRBJ2-7
CDR3aa: CASSPRQGRYNEQFF; CDR3nt: TGTGCCAGCAGCCCCCGACAGGGGCGGTACAATGAGCAGTTCTTC; abundance: .; d_gene: TRBD1; v_gene: TRBV7-3; j_gene: TRBJ2-1
CDR3aa: CAPDSSTSGIAYNEQFF; CDR3nt: TGTGCCCCCGACTCTTCGACTAGCGGGATCGCCTACAATGAGCAGTTCTTC; abundance: .; d_gene: TRBD2; v_gene: TRBV6-4; j_gene: TRBJ2-1
CDR3aa: CSVLGQGGYEQYF; CDR3nt: TGCAGCGTACTCGGACAGGGTGGGTACGAGCAGTACTTC; abundance: .; d_gene: TRBD1; v_gene: TRBV29-1; j_gene: TRBJ2-7
CDR3aa: CASSLSRAETQYF; CDR3nt: TGTGCCAGCAGTTTATCCAGGGCTGAGACCCAGTACTTC; abundance: .; d_gene: .; v_gene: TRBV27; j_gene: TRBJ2-5
CDR3aa: CASSPSEDEQYF; CDR3nt: TGCGCCAGCAGCCCTTCAGAGGACGAGCAGTACTTC; abundance: .; d_gene: .; v_gene: TRBV5-1; j_gene: TRBJ2-7
CDR3aa: CASSPAPGGIDGYTF; CDR3nt: TGTGCCAGCTCACCAGCTCCGGGGGGCATTGATGGCTACACCTTC; abundance: .; d_gene: .; v_gene: TRBV18; j_gene: TRBJ1-2
CDR3aa: CASRYLRGGTGELFF; CDR3nt: TGTGCCAGCAGATACCTTCGGGGGGGCACCGGGGAGCTGTTTTTT; abundance: .; d_gene: TRBD2; v_gene: TRBV6-6; j_gene: TRBJ2-2
CDR3aa: CASSSYRITGELFF; CDR3nt: TGTGCCAGCAGCTCCTACAGAATTACCGGGGAGCTGTTTTTT; abundance: .; d_gene: .; v_gene: TRBV28; j_gene: TRBJ2-2
CDR3aa: CASSQSGQGYQPQHF; CDR3nt: TGTGCCAGCTCACAATCGGGACAGGGTTATCAGCCCCAGCATTTT; abundance: .; d_gene: TRBD1; v_gene: TRBV18; j_gene: TRBJ1-5
CDR3aa: CASSQGPGRDTEAFF; CDR3nt: TGCGCCAGCAGCCAAGGTCCAGGTAGGGACACTGAAGCTTTCTTT; abundance: .; d_gene: .; v_gene: TRBV4-3; j_gene: TRBJ1-1
CDR3aa: CASSLGGTVNEKLFF; CDR3nt: TGTGCCAGCAGCTTAGGCGGGACAGTTAATGAAAAACTGTTTTTT; abundance: .; d_gene: TRBD1; v_gene: TRBV7-3; j_gene: TRBJ1-4
CDR3aa: CASSHEGQGEETQYF; CDR3nt: TGTGCCAGCAGCCACGAGGGGCAGGGGGAAGAGACCCAGTACTTC; abundance: once; d_gene: TRBD1; v_gene: TRBV11-2; j_gene: TRBJ2-5
CDR3aa: CASSIVGGASNQPQHF; CDR3nt: TGTGCCAGTAGTATAGTGGGGGGCGCGAGCAATCAGCCCCAGCATTTT; abundance: .; d_gene: .; v_gene: TRBV19; j_gene: TRBJ1-5
CDR3aa: CASSFGTTLDEQFF; CDR3nt: TGCGCCAGCAGCTTCGGGACAACTCTAGATGAGCAGTTCTTC; abundance: .; d_gene: .; v_gene: TRBV5-1; j_gene: TRBJ2-1